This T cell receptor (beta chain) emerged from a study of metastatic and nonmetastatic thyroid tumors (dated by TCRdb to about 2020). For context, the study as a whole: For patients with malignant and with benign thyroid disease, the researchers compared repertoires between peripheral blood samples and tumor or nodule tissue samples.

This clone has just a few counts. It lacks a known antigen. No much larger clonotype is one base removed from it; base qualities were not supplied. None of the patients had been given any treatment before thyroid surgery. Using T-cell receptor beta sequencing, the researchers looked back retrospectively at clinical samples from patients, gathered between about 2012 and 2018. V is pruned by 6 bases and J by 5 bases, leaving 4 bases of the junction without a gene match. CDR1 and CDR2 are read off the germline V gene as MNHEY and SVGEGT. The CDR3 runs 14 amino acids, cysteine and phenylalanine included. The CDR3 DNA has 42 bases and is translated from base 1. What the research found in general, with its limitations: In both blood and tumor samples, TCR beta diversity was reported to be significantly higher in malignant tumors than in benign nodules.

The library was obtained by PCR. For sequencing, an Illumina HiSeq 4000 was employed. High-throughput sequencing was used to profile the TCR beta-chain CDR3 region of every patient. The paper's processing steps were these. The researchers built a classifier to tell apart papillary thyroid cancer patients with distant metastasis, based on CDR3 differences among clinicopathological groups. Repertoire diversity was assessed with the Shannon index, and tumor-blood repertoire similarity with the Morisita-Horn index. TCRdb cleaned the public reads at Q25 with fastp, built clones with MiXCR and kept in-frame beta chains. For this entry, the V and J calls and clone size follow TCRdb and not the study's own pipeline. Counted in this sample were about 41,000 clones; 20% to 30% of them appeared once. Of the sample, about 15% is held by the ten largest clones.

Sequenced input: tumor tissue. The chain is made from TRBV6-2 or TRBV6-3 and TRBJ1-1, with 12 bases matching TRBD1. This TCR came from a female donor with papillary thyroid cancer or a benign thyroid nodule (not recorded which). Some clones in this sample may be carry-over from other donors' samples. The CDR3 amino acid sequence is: CASRRGQGATEAFF. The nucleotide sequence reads TGTGCCAGCAGGAGGGGACAGGGGGCGACTGAAGCTTTCTTT.